This TCR beta chain was captured by sequencing in a study of OX40 agonist ivuxolimab in advanced cancers. Study outcomes and limitations: Expanded clones were, on average, more numerous in CD8+ T cells than in CD4+.

Sequenced by immunoSEQ multiplex PCR; TCRdb stores in-frame clones only, minus some. Seen here are 40,000 to 55,000 clones, less than 95% observed once, and the top ten hold about 16%. V dropped 4 bases and J dropped 2 bases, with 13 bases sitting between them. The CDR3 has 15 amino acids. Germline CDR1 MDHEN, CDR2 SYDVKM. As for this clone: As yet, its antigen is unknown.

The receptor was derived from an adult with an advanced solid tumor such as melanoma, head and neck, liver or kidney cancer. This specimen consisted of CD4+ or CD8+ T cells sorted from blood, obtained in a trial of the OX40 agonist ivuxolimab. The rearrangement joins TRBV28 to TRBJ2-3; a possible D gene is TRBD1 (6 bases). CDR3 DNA: TGTGCCAGCAGTTGGTTCGCAGGGGCCACAGATACGCAGTATTTT. Translating gives CASSWFAGATDTQYF.